The source of this T cell receptor (beta chain) is a study of T cell clones after liver transplantation (dated by TCRdb to between 2018 and 2021). As for the study more broadly: The samples were obtained from ITN030ST, a randomized trial that attempted immunosuppression withdrawal within 2 years after liver transplantation. Donor-reactive T cell clones were identified by TCRbeta sequencing after a pre-transplant mixed lymphocyte reaction and then tracked in post-transplant blood. Blood samples were collected pre-transplant, pre-randomization before withdrawal, and post-randomization after either complete withdrawal or failed withdrawal. Of the eight recipients, three were HCV-positive, while the remaining recipients had been transplanted for non-autoimmune, non-viral indications. The subjects received no induction therapy and were kept on standard immunosuppression until randomization at 12-24 months post-transplant. Third party-reactive TCRbeta sequences from pre-transplant MLRs were also identified as an antigen-independent comparator for donor-reactive sequences. The studied cohort comprised 8 liver transplant recipients, 3 classified as tolerant and 5 as non-tolerant. Tolerance meant complete immunosuppression withdrawal for at least one year without liver enzymes rising beyond twice the upper limit of normal.

Thawed unstimulated PBMCs were stained for CD3, CD4 and CD8 and FACS-sorted into CD3+CD4+ and CD3+CD8+ populations. Randomization to immunosuppression withdrawal applied to every one of the 8 studied subjects. The Qiagen DNeasy Blood and Tissue Kit was used for genomic DNA isolation. Comment on this clone: The clone's antigen remains unknown. Nothing much larger sits one base from this clone, and base qualities are not available.

Overall study results and their limits: A significant post-transplant decrease in circulating donor-reactive CD4 TCRbeta sequences was observed in most of the 8 subjects, irrespective of tolerance or HCV status. The conclusions were preliminary, being limited by small, heterogeneous patient numbers and by non-standardized post-transplant time points. Donor-reactive sequences declined more than third party-reactive ones, suggesting partial antigen-specific deletion unrelated to withdrawal success. In two subjects, low numbers of available donor cells limited the measurable donor-reactive repertoire. Without allograft tissue specimens, donor-reactive T cells may have migrated into the graft rather than being deleted. After accounting for repertoire turnover, donor-reactive detection was significantly reduced in 7 of 8 subjects for CD4 and 8 of 8 for CD8.

High-throughput TCRbeta CDR3 sequencing of frozen genomic DNA was performed by immunoSEQ, with PCR amplification, mapping, bias correction and internal controls included. Per the original workflow: Productive rearrangements were kept, and unique TCRbeta sequences were defined by CDR3 nucleotide sequence plus V and J gene. For a sequence to be called donor-reactive, it needed a frequency of at least 0.01% and at least 5-fold expansion in CFSE-low cells compared with unstimulated pre-transplant cells. Minimum frequency thresholds were set for each subject based on the unstimulated sample with the lowest template count, ensuring at least 90% detection power. Jensen-Shannon divergence between the top 1000 TCRbeta sequences after and before transplant was used to measure repertoire turnover. Changes in detection of donor-reactive sequences were assessed with two-sided Fisher's exact tests. Drawn from immuneACCESS, this table holds only the in-frame rearrangements with V and J called that TCRdb kept. Clones are partly lost; checked studies trace under half to an unresolved V gene and leave the rest unexplained. Clone size and V and J calls were adopted from that table, with D and trimming inferred from the DNA. Recorded for this sample are tens of thousands of clones; about 73% of them occurred a single time. Together, the top ten hold about 2.8% of the sample.

Via the germline V gene (reference sequence), CDR1 is LNHDA and CDR2 SQIVND. There are 16 amino acids in the CDR3, from cysteine to phenylalanine inclusive. The retained sequence is limited to the CDR3, 48 bases, with the frame set at the first base. Deletion took 0 bases off V and 3 bases off J, with a span of 12 bases between the germline ends. The receptor was isolated from a human patient who received a liver transplant. Some T cells may have been brought in with the graft after a transplant. Recombination connected TRBV19 to TRBJ1-5, with no confidently assigned D gene. This specimen was CD4+ T cells from blood, taken at the approximately 16-month timepoint. The DNA sequence is given as TGTGCCAGTAGTATAGATCGACCGGGGAACAATCAGCCCCAGCATTTT. Translated, it reads CASSIDRPGNNQPQHF.